This TCR beta chain derives from a study of CD8 T cells in Susac syndrome. The length of the CDR3 is 14 residues. V lost 4 bases and J lost 3, with 9 bases in between. The RNA, about 0.5 to 1 ug, was put through reverse transcription using random hexamers. The authors amplified TCR beta CDR3 across 54 Vbeta and 13 Jbeta using immunoSEQ multiplex PCR. TCRdb fed the immunoSEQ multiplex PCR reads into MiXCR, producing one record per CDR3 protein. The sample yields about 210,000 distinct CDR3 sequences, roughly 96% seen once. CD8+ and CD4+ T cells circulating in blood were sequenced for TCR beta. Input material: CD4+ T cells from PBMCs. The clonotype originates from a human donor with multiple sclerosis. The gene calls are TRBV12-3 or TRBV12-4 and TRBJ2-2; D perhaps matches TRBD1 (6 bases). The CDR3 protein is CASSSTGYTGELFF. In DNA form, the CDR3 reads TGTGCCAGCAGTTCGACAGGTTACACCGGGGAGCTGTTTTTT.